A single sample is the source of the 27 T cell receptor beta chains below, sequenced in a study of CD8 T cells in Susac syndrome. Random hexamers served to reverse transcribe about 0.5 to 1 ug RNA. TCRdb used MiXCR to reprocess the immunoSEQ multiplex PCR reads, holding one entry per CDR3 protein. The sample shows about 130,000 distinct CDR3 sequences, just under 95% of them seen only once. Source material: CD8+ T cells from PBMCs. The source is a human donor with Susac syndrome.

The chain recombines TRBV30 with TRBJ2-5; D gene uncertain. CDR1 is GTSNPN and CDR2 is SVGIG in the germline V gene (reference sequence). The CDR3 spans 14 residues. V was cut by 0 bases and J by 1 base, with 9 bases left in between. CDR3 sequence (DNA): TGTGCCTGGAGTGTAACCAGAATCCAAGAGACCCAGTACTTC. It is translated as CAWSVTRIQETQYF.

The chain recombines TRBV28 with TRBJ1-6, with no clear D. CDR1 MDHEN and CDR2 SYDVKM come from the germline V gene. V lost 1 base and J 9 bases, leaving 13 bases between the germline ends. This CDR3 region has 15 residues. CDR3 residues: CASSLSPAEPSPLHF. The CDR3, as DNA: TGTGCCAGCAGTTTATCTCCGGCAGAACCTTCACCCCTCCACTTT.

In this sample, this clonotype turned up once. V gene TRBV20-1 combines with J gene TRBJ1-1; 9 bases align to TRBD1. CDR3 length equals 14 residues. V trimming: 0 bases; J trimming: 4 bases; junction bases outside the gene matches: 3. Germline V CDR1 and CDR2: DFQATT, SNEGSKA (reference sequence). The CDR3 spells CSARDTGGVTEAFF. CDR3 coding DNA: TGCAGTGCTAGAGACACAGGGGGCGTCACTGAAGCTTTCTTT.

CDR3 in amino acids: CASSFDRNSPLHF. The DNA of the CDR3 is TGTGCCAGCAGCTTCGATCGGAATTCACCCCTCCACTTT. This chain uses TRBV7-8 with TRBJ1-6; D remains unclear. Germline assignment: CDR1 SGHVS and CDR2 FQNEAQ. CDR3 length: 13 amino acids. Trimming took 3 bases from V and 7 from J, leaving 7 bases between them.

The chain has TRBV3-1 and TRBJ2-7, with 8 positions matching TRBD2. CDR3 length: 14 residues. The junction had 3 bases not matched to a gene; V was cut back by 2 bases and J by 3 bases. CDR1 LGHDT and CDR2 YNNKEL come from the germline V gene (reference sequence). This chain's CDR3 is CASSQSGLVYEQYF. The CDR3 DNA sequence: TGTGCCAGCAGCCAATCGGGACTAGTCTACGAGCAGTACTTC.

The V gene is TRBV29-1, the J gene TRBJ1-1; perhaps TRBD1 as D (6 bases). The germline V gene encodes CDR1 SQVTM and CDR2 ANQGSEA. V lost 6 bases and J lost 1, with 18 bases in between. The CDR3 spans 15 residues. The CDR3 sequence is CSVLPSGTQNTEAFF. The CDR3 nucleotides are TGCAGCGTCCTTCCCTCCGGGACACAGAACACTGAAGCTTTCTTT.

The DNA of the CDR3 is TGTGCCAGCAGCTTGGCCCGCGGACTAGCGGGAGACAATGAGCAGTTCTTC. The encoded protein is CASSLARGLAGDNEQFF. The J gene is TRBJ2-1, the V gene TRBV5-6; 13 bases match TRBD2. V dropped 0 bases and J dropped 5; count of bases not matched to a gene: 5. The germline V gene encodes CDR1 SGHDT and CDR2 YYEEEE. The CDR3 is made up of 17 amino acids.

This chain uses TRBV27 with TRBJ1-1, with no clear D. The V end was cut by 0 bases, the J end by 0 bases, with 8 bases between. Germline V lookup: CDR1 MNHEY, CDR2 SMNVEV (reference sequence). The CDR3 runs 15 residues. The CDR3 spells CASSLSGWMNTEAFF. CDR3 DNA sequence: TGTGCCAGCAGTTTATCGGGGTGGATGAACACTGAAGCTTTCTTT.

V usage is TRBV12-3 or TRBV12-4 and J usage is TRBJ2-7, with D perhaps matching TRBD1 or TRBD2 (5 bases each). The ends were cut back, 6 bases at V and 2 bases at J, with 20 bases in the middle. The CDR3 sequence is 16 residues long. CDR3 sequence reads: CASSPSGTMGTYEQYF. The CDR3 bases are TGTGCCAGCAGCCCCTCCGGGACCATGGGGACCTACGAGCAGTACTTC.

V usage is TRBV7-8 and J usage is TRBJ1-5; D may be TRBD1 (5 bases). Per the germline V gene, CDR1 is SGHVS and CDR2 is FQNEAQ. V was trimmed by 5 bases and J by 4 bases, leaving 18 bases between them. CDR3 length: 16 amino acids. The CDR3 DNA reads TGTGCCAGCAGCCCACCTAACTGGGACTGGAATCAGCCCCAGCATTTT. It codes for CASSPPNWDWNQPQHF.

The chain combines TRBV28 with TRBJ2-7, with 7 bases fitting TRBD1. This CDR3 contains 14 residues. V dropped 7 bases and J dropped 2; count of bases not matched to a gene: 8. Germline V gene lookup returns CDR1 MDHEN and CDR2 SYDVKM. CDR3 coding DNA: TGTGCCAGCACCGTGGACAGGACCCCCTACGAGCAGTACTTC. Its protein is CASTVDRTPYEQYF. Using reference TRBV28 and TRBJ2-7 for the parts outside the CDR3, the full variable domain is DVKVTQSSRYLVKRTGEKVFLECVQDMDHENMFWYRQDPGLGLRLIYFSYDVKMKEKGDIPEGYSVSREKKERFSLILESASTNQTSMYLCASTVDRTPYEQYFGPGTRLTVT.

The chain links TRBV3-1 to TRBJ2-3, with 12 bases identical to TRBD2. Germline CDR1 and CDR2: LGHDT and YNNKEL (reference sequence). The CDR3 contains 16 residues. Losses at the gene ends were 4 bases for V and 5 bases for J; bases not matched to a gene: 7. CDR3 residues: CASSRTSGAVGDTQYF. CDR3 DNA: TGTGCCAGCAGCCGGACTAGCGGGGCTGTGGGAGATACGCAGTATTTT.

This clonotype was observed once. The chain has TRBV6-5 and TRBJ2-3, with D possibly TRBD1 on 6 matching bases. The CDR3 runs to 15 residues. V dropped 6 bases and J dropped 4 bases, with 17 bases sitting between them. Germline V gives CDR1 MNHEY, CDR2 SVGAGI. CDR3 loop: CASSETGSFADTQYF. The CDR3 coding sequence is TGTGCCAGCAGCGAGACAGGTTCTTTCGCAGATACGCAGTATTTT.

The chain is built from TRBV4-1 and TRBJ2-7; the match to TRBD2 covers 11 bases. Germline CDR1 is MGHRA and CDR2 is YSYEKL. CDR3 size: 18 residues. Trimming removed 0 bases from V and 2 bases from J; junction bases left unmatched: 9. The CDR3 region is CASSQDSRTSGFPYEQYF. CDR3 DNA: TGCGCCAGCAGCCAAGATAGTAGGACTAGCGGGTTTCCCTACGAGCAGTACTTC.

The count of this clonotype is one. This chain connects TRBV5-4 to TRBJ2-1, with unresolved D. Trimming took off 5 bases at V and 3 bases at J, with 9 bases between the two ends. The length of the CDR3 is 13 residues. Germline V gene lookup returns CDR1 SGHNT and CDR2 YYREEE (reference sequence). The CDR3 DNA follows: TGTGCCAGCAGTACACTGGGCTACAATGAGCAGTTCTTC. Encoded protein: CASSTLGYNEQFF.

The rearrangement joins TRBV4-3 to TRBJ1-2; no definite D call. The CDR3 spans 16 residues. Germline CDR1 and CDR2: LGHNA and YSLEER. V lost 0 bases to trimming and J lost 5 bases, with 16 bases between them. The chain's CDR3 is CASSQDLQDTTYGYTF. The CDR3 DNA follows: TGCGCCAGCAGCCAAGATCTGCAGGATACTACATATGGCTACACCTTC.

Here the CDR3 reads CASSAGDLYGYTF. The CDR3 DNA reads as TGTGCCAGCAGCGCAGGGGACCTCTATGGCTACACCTTC. The V call is TRBV7-2, the J call TRBJ1-2, with D maybe TRBD1 (6 bases). The CDR3 totals 13 residues. Germline CDR1 reads SGHTA; CDR2 reads FQGNSA. V lost 5 bases and J 4 bases, leaving 11 bases between the germline ends.

The chain carries TRBV4-2 and TRBJ2-7; either TRBD1 or TRBD2 may supply D (6 bases each). Germline-derived CDR1 and CDR2 are LGHNA and YNFKEQ. V lost 1 base to trimming and J lost 7 bases, with 23 bases between them. The CDR3 is made up of 17 amino acids. CDR3 region: CASSQGVRQVGGEEQYF. In DNA, the CDR3 is TGTGCCAGCAGCCAAGGGGTTCGACAGGTGGGGGGCGAGGAGCAGTACTTC.

The V and J genes are TRBV20-1 and TRBJ2-1, with 12 bases lining up with TRBD2. The V and J ends lost 6 bases and 6 bases, in that order; junction bases with no gene match: 6. Germline CDR1 reads DFQATT; CDR2 reads SNEGSKA (reference sequence). CDR3 length: 14 amino acids. The CDR3 sequence is CSASQLAGGNEQFF. CDR3 DNA: TGCAGTGCCTCCCAACTAGCGGGAGGCAATGAGCAGTTCTTC.

The chain links TRBV11-2 to TRBJ2-2; D perhaps matches TRBD1 (5 bases). Trimming shortened V by 0 bases and J by 2 bases, and 16 bases separated the two germline ends. Per the germline V gene, CDR1 is SGHAT and CDR2 is FQNNGV. CDR3 length: 18 amino acids. The DNA of the CDR3 is TGTGCCAGCAGCTTAGATGCTAGGGGAACCTCCAACACCGGGGAGCTGTTTTTT. It yields the protein CASSLDARGTSNTGELFF. Together with reference TRBV11-2 and TRBJ2-2, the CDR3 gives the full variable domain: EAGVAQSPRYKIIEKRQSVAFWCNPISGHATLYWYQQILGQGPKLLIQFQNNGVVDDSQLPKDRFSAERLKGVDSTLKIQPAKLEDSAVYLCASSLDARGTSNTGELFFGEGSRLTVL.

The rearrangement uses TRBV19 and TRBJ1-1, with 7 bases aligning to TRBD1. The CDR3 loop spans 16 amino acids. In germline, CDR1 is LNHDA, CDR2 SQIVND (reference sequence). V was clipped by 5 bases and J by 5 bases; unmatched bases: 14. Written as DNA, the CDR3 is TGTGCCAGTAGTGCCCGCCCGACAGGGCGGAGTACTGAAGCTTTCTTT. This encodes CASSARPTGRSTEAFF.

The J gene is TRBJ2-7, the V gene TRBV4-1; no firm D call. Germline lookup yields CDR1 MGHRA and CDR2 YSYEKL. The V gene lost 1 base and the J gene lost 0 bases, with 10 bases spanning the gap. The CDR3 is 15 residues long. Here the CDR3 DNA reads TGCGCCAGCAGCCAAGCGGTGCATCCCTCCTACGAGCAGTACTTC. Translated: CASSQAVHPSYEQYF.

V gene TRBV3-1 combines with J gene TRBJ1-2, with D perhaps TRBD1 (6 bases). The CDR3 totals 15 residues. The V end lost 3 bases, the J end lost 3 bases, and 14 bases lay between the germline ends. The germline V gene encodes CDR1 LGHDT and CDR2 YNNKEL (reference sequence). The CDR3 spells CASSQGDRGDYGYTF. Written as DNA, the CDR3 is TGTGCCAGCAGCCAGGGTGATAGGGGGGACTATGGCTACACCTTC.

This clonotype was found once. This chain connects TRBV3-1 to TRBJ2-6; D might be TRBD1 (6 bases). The CDR3 contains 20 residues. V lost 3 bases, J lost 2 bases, and 23 bases lay in between. Per the germline V gene, CDR1 is LGHDT and CDR2 is YNNKEL (reference sequence). CDR3 in amino acids: CASSQEPWTAGWAGANVLTF. As DNA, the CDR3 is TGTGCCAGCAGCCAGGAACCCTGGACAGCCGGCTGGGCTGGGGCCAACGTCCTGACTTTC.

This clonotype was picked up a small number of times. This chain uses TRBV12-3 or TRBV12-4 with TRBJ1-2; TRBD1 is a possible D gene (5 bases). The CDR3 totals 13 residues. V was trimmed by 3 bases and J by 5 bases, leaving 10 bases between them. The CDR3 DNA reads TGTGCCAGCAGTTTTGGGGGGGATTATGGCTACACCTTC. Its translation: CASSFGGDYGYTF.

The rearrangement links TRBV27 to TRBJ2-1; 7 nucleotides agree with TRBD2. In germline, CDR1 is MNHEY, CDR2 SMNVEV (reference sequence). Trimming removed 5 bases from V and 6 bases from J; junction bases left unmatched: 16. This CDR3 contains 17 residues. CDR3 amino acids: CASSPTPLARVPNEQFF. For the CDR3, the DNA is TGTGCCAGCAGTCCCACCCCACTAGCGAGAGTGCCCAATGAGCAGTTCTTC.

The chain employs TRBV9 and TRBJ2-5; D is perhaps TRBD1 or TRBD2 (5 bases each). With 3 bases removed from V and 1 base from J, the gap between germline ends came to 16 bases. Germline CDR1 SGDLS, CDR2 YYNGEE. The CDR3 totals 16 residues. CDR3 in DNA: TGTGCCAGCAGCGCCGGGACCCTTCCCATCCAAGAGACCCAGTACTTC. Translating it yields CASSAGTLPIQETQYF.